This T cell receptor (beta chain) was documented in a study of cytomegalovirus exposure and HLA in healthy donors. Study summary: Previous work identified roughly 120 million unique TCR beta sequences from approximately 190 million T cells.

Only one count was recorded for this clone. Its antigen is undetermined. J gave up 0 bases and V 2 bases, and 5 bases lay outside the gene matches. This CDR3 has 15 amino acids. Germline loops: CDR1 GTSNPN, CDR2 SVGIG (reference sequence). PCR employed 60 Vbeta and 13 Jbeta primers. The method was immunoSEQ multiplex PCR; TCRdb's version includes in-frame clones alone and lacks a portion of them. The data show around 190,000 clones, about 77% seen once. General observations from the study: The listing of 150 to 200 TCR beta chains classed them as cytomegalovirus-associated.

The sequencing sample was made of PBMCs. The chain recombines TRBV30 with TRBJ2-7, with 9 bases aligning to TRBD1. The sequence came from a man in his sixties in good health and CMV-seronegative. CDR3 loop: CAWSTWDRVSYEQYF. For the CDR3, the DNA is TGTGCCTGGAGTACTTGGGACAGGGTCTCCTACGAGCAGTACTTC.